This T cell receptor (beta chain) was recorded in a study of T-cell reconstitution after alpha-beta-depleted transplantation in children. Germline assignment: CDR1 DFQATT and CDR2 SNEGSKA (reference sequence). Trimming shortened V by 6 bases and J by 0 bases, and 17 bases separated the two germline ends. The CDR3 covers 15 residues. This clonotype has at least ten counts. Library preparation (for TCRbeta) was performed with unique molecular identifiers. TCRdb used MiXCR to reprocess the PCR reads, holding one entry per CDR3 protein. The sample consists of about 150,000 distinct CDR3 sequences, 11% of them appearing once.

This clonotype was sampled from a boy between 2 and 10 years old with acute myeloid leukemia, due to receive a stem cell transplant. The source was PBMCs, collected before TCRalphabeta/CD19-depleted stem cell transplant. V gene TRBV20-1 combines with J gene TRBJ2-5; no firm D call. The CDR3 coding sequence is TGCAGTGCCTTGGGAACCTGGTCCCACCAAGAGACCCAGTACTTC. This gives the protein CSALGTWSHQETQYF.